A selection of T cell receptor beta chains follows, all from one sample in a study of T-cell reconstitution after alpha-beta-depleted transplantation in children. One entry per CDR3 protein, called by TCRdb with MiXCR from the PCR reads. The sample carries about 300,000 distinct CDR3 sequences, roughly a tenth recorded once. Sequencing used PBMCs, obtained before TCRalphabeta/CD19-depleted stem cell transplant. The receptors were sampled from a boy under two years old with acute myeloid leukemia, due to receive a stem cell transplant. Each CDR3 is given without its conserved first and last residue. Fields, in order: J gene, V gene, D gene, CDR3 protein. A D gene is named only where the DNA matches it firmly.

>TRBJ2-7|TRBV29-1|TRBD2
SVVTPGLAGTGEQY
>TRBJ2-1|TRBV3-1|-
ASSFRDWPYNEQF
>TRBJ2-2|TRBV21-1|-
ASSKGRSNTGELF
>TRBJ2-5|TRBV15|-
ATSRGGLGGEETQY
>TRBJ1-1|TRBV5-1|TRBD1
ASSLGGQVGSEAF
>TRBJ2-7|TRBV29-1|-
SVGDFSVSY
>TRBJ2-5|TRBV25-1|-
ASSETNRGETQY
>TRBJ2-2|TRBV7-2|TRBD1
ASRLAGTGYTGELF
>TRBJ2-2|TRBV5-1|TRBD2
ASSSTSGGVPRELF
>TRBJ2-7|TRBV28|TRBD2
ASVSREGHEQY
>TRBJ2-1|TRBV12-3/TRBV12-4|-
ASSLGLNNEQF
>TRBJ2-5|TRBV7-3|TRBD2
ASSLLGLAGETQY
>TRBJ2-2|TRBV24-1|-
ATSPRGTLNTGELF
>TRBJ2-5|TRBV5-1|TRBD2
PSSRGLAGWQETQY
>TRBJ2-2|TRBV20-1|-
SARLGRELF
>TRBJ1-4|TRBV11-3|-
ASSRGANEKLF
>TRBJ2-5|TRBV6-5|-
ASSYVGGAGQETQY
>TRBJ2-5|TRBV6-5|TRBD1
ASSYGTGGRETQY
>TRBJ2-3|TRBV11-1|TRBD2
ASSSASGGDSSTDTQY
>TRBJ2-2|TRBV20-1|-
SARDGAGELF
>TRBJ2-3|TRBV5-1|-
ASSFGAASTDTQY
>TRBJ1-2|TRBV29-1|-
SVEGAHYGYT
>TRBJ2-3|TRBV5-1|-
ASSPAKGASTDTQY
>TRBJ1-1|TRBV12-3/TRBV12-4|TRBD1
ASSGQEVVNTEAF
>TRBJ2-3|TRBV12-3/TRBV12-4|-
ASSHASTDTQY